This T cell receptor beta chain comes out of a study of blood T cell repertoires in COVID-19. Original processing methods: Reference gene primer amplification gave estimated nucleated cell counts. TCRdb's table, derived via immunoSEQ multiplex PCR, lists solely in-frame clones and lacks some. That table is the source of V, J and clone size, and D and trimming were worked out from the DNA. The sample includes 200,000 to 250,000 clones, around 87% of them seen just once. The CDR3 has 12 residues. Germline assignment: CDR1 SGHTS and CDR2 YDEGEE. V gave up 4 bases and J gave up 1 base, with 5 bases separating them.

The sequenced material came from peripheral blood. This sequence joins TRBV5-8 and TRBJ2-5; D is uncertain. This sequence was found in a woman aged 45-60 years with COVID-19, enrolled during active disease. The DNA of the CDR3 is TGTGCCAGCAGCCCCCTCCAAGAGACCCAGTACTTC. This translates into CASSPLQETQYF.